A single sample gave rise to the 13 T cell receptor beta chains below, sequenced in a study of early T cells in non-severe SARS-CoV-2 infection. TCRdb reprocessed the 5' RACE reads with MiXCR, giving one entry per CDR3 protein. The table has 85,000 to 95,000 distinct CDR3 sequences, roughly 15% seen once. The sample consisted of whole blood. The receptors were sampled from an adult who was a healthcare worker with PCR-confirmed SARS-CoV-2 infection or an uninfected control (not recorded which).

V and J are TRBV12-5 and TRBJ2-5; no definite D call. The V gene's germline CDR1 is LGHNT and CDR2 FRNRAP. The CDR3 length is 13 residues. V lost 1 base, J lost 7 bases, and 10 bases lay in between. CDR3 in amino acids: CASGLGLFGTQYF. CDR3 sequence (DNA): TGTGCTAGTGGTTTGGGACTGTTTGGGACCCAGTACTTC.

In this sample, this clonotype turned up a few times. CDR3 nucleotide sequence: TGTGCCTGGAGTGTCCCGTCAGGGAACGAGCAGTACGTC. Protein sequence: CAWSVPSGNEQYV. This chain uses TRBV30 with TRBJ2-7, with D possibly matching TRBD1 (5 bases). This CDR3 has 13 residues. Per germline, CDR1 GTSNPN and CDR2 SVGIG (reference sequence). Deletions cut 0 bases from V and 5 bases from J, with 11 bases between.

The chain couples TRBV5-1 to TRBJ2-5, with D perhaps TRBD1 (5 bases). This CDR3 region has 15 residues. V shed 0 bases and J shed 1 base, with 10 bases lying between them. Germline CDR1 reads SGHRS; CDR2 reads YFSETQ. CDR3 bases: TGCGCCAGCAGCTTGGTCTCAGGGCCCCAAGAGACCCAGTACTTC. As protein: CASSLVSGPQETQYF.

This clonotype was counted between two and nine times. The rearrangement uses TRBV27 and TRBJ2-1, with no clear D. This CDR3 contains 11 residues. With 1 base removed from V and 8 bases from J, the gap between germline ends came to 3 bases. Germline-derived CDR1 and CDR2 are MNHEY and SMNVEV (reference sequence). The CDR3 DNA reads TGTGCCAGCAGTTTATACCATGAGCAGTTCTTC. This sequence encodes CASSLYHEQFF.

The chain recombines TRBV2 with TRBJ2-1; weak D call: TRBD2 (6 bases). Trimming removed 3 bases from V and 5 bases from J, with 8 bases in between. Germline V gene data show CDR1 as SNHLY and CDR2 as FYNNEI. The CDR3 spans 13 residues. The CDR3: CASSDRGNNEQFF. The DNA of the CDR3 is TGTGCCAGCAGTGACCGGGGGAACAATGAGCAGTTCTTC.

This clonotype was detected only a few times. The chain links TRBV11-2 to TRBJ2-3, with TRBD2 identical over 11 bases. Germline CDR1 SGHAT, CDR2 FQNNGV. Trimming cost V 6 bases and J 2 bases; bases outside gene matches: 7. The CDR3 sequence is 16 residues long. In DNA, the CDR3 is TGTGCCAGCAGTCCCACTAGCGGGGGATACACAGATACGCAGTATTTT. It yields the protein CASSPTSGGYTDTQYF.

The gene calls are TRBV3-1 and TRBJ2-3; D may correspond to TRBD1 or TRBD2 (7 bases each). V lost 5 bases to trimming and J lost 8 bases, with 17 bases between them. Germline loops: CDR1 LGHDT, CDR2 YNNKEL (reference sequence). The CDR3 has 14 amino acids. The CDR3 protein is CASSGRGLAVTQYF. The CDR3 region has the DNA TGTGCCAGCAGCGGGAGGGGGCTAGCGGTTACGCAGTATTTT.

CDR3 region: CSVERLRNTEAFF. DNA for the CDR3: TGCAGCGTAGAACGGCTGAGGAACACTGAAGCTTTCTTT. The chain combines TRBV29-1 with TRBJ1-1; D call uncertain. V was clipped by 6 bases and J by 1 base, with 12 bases between them. Germline CDR1 reads SQVTM; CDR2 reads ANQGSEA. The CDR3 is 13 residues long.

At least ten counts were recorded for this clonotype. The chain uses TRBV5-6 and TRBJ2-1; TRBD2 might be the D (6 bases). The germline CDR1 and CDR2 sequences are SGHDT and YYEEEE. This CDR3 is built from 15 residues. Deletions cut 1 base from V and 8 bases from J, with 16 bases between. In DNA form, the CDR3 reads TGTGCCAGCAGCTTGTTGGAGGGTGCAGGCGATGAGCAGTTCTTC. Protein product: CASSLLEGAGDEQFF.

There are a few counts of this clonotype. The genes are TRBV18 and TRBJ1-6, with D maybe TRBD1 (6 bases). CDR3 length: 15 residues. Trimming removed 2 bases from V and 6 bases from J, with 11 bases in between. Looked up from germline, CDR1 is KGHSH and CDR2 is LQKENI. As DNA, the CDR3 is TGTGCCAGCTCACCAAGGGGGGAGAGTAATTCACCCCTCCACTTT. This translates into CASSPRGESNSPLHF.

The chain couples TRBV19 to TRBJ2-2; D remains unclear. V shed 7 bases and J shed 1 base, with 13 bases lying between them. Per germline, CDR1 LNHDA and CDR2 SQIVND (reference sequence). This CDR3 is built from 15 residues. Here the CDR3 DNA reads TGTGCCAGTACCGCGTGGCCCCGGAACACCGGGGAGCTGTTTTTT. It translates to CASTAWPRNTGELFF. Full variable domain (rest looked up from reference TRBV19 and TRBJ2-2): DGGITQSPKYLFRKEGQNVTLSCEQNLNHDAMYWYRQDPGQGLRLIYYSQIVNDFQKGDIAEGYSVSREKKESFPLTVTSAQKNPTAFYLCASTAWPRNTGELFFGEGSRLTVL.

This clonotype was seen more than once but under ten times. This chain links TRBV20-1 with TRBJ2-2; TRBD2 might be the D (7 bases). V dropped 3 bases and J dropped 4 bases, with 12 bases sitting between them. Germline CDR1 reads DFQATT; CDR2 reads SNEGSKA (reference sequence). This CDR3 region has 14 residues. The CDR3 loop is CSARLGGGTGELFF. For the CDR3, the DNA is TGCAGTGCTAGGTTGGGAGGGGGCACCGGGGAGCTGTTTTTT.

V usage is TRBV7-9 and J usage is TRBJ1-6, with D hard to call. Germline V gene data show CDR1 as SEHNR and CDR2 as FQNEAQ (reference sequence). The CDR3 is 14 residues long. The V and J ends lost 0 bases and 4 bases respectively, with 4 bases between them. CDR3 sequence: CASSLANYNSPLHF. DNA of the CDR3: TGTGCCAGCAGCTTAGCTAATTATAATTCACCCCTCCACTTT.